This TCR beta chain was found in a study of cytomegalovirus exposure and HLA in healthy donors. Background on the study: A preliminary data release comprised around 85 million unique TCRs obtained from HLA-typed donors. Study-level findings and limits: Later analysis identified about 18,000 TCR beta sequences associated with HLA alleles, using a false discovery rate threshold of 0.05. A few chains linked to CMV were shown in vitro to be specific for CMV antigens. TCR beta V segments were, for the most part, productive about 87% or about 30% of the time in an earlier analysis.

Primers for the PCR totalled 60 Vbeta and 13 Jbeta. Only in-frame clones appear in the TCRdb table, and some are missing; sequencing was by immunoSEQ multiplex PCR. The table has fewer than 150,000 clones, approximately 80% seen once; the top ten hold roughly 2.3%. The CDR3 sequence is 15 residues long. The V gene's germline CDR1 is SGHRS and CDR2 YFSETQ. Losses at the gene ends were 4 bases for V and 5 bases for J; bases not matched to a gene: 4. As concerns this clone: What it binds is unknown.

The V gene is TRBV5-1, the J gene TRBJ2-6; 9 bases line up with TRBD1. This TCR was recovered from a man younger than 45 in good health and CMV-seronegative. The specimen sequenced was PBMCs. DNA of the CDR3: TGCGCCAGCAGCCTGGGACAGGGAAGGGCCAACGTCCTGACTTTC. Protein product: CASSLGQGRANVLTF.